This T cell receptor (beta chain) was documented in a study of blood T cell repertoires in COVID-19. In the study overall: PBMCs, B-cell-depleted T cells, or T cells were the source of the cDNA or gDNA that made up the material.

Under the authors' procedure: Estimated nucleated cell counts came from reference gene primer amplification. TCRdb's copy holds only in-frame clones and misses some; the assay was immunoSEQ multiplex PCR. D and trimming come from the DNA, and the V and J calls and clone size come from that table. The repertoire holds roughly 410,000 clones, with about 89% as singletons. The CDR3 extends over 16 amino acids. Per germline, CDR1 MNHEY and CDR2 SVGEGT. Trimming took off 2 bases at V and 2 bases at J, with 13 bases between the two ends. Patients of the Seattle cohort, enrolled during active infection, were followed longitudinally. This clone was counted a few times.

This clonotype originated in a woman between 35 and 50 years old with COVID-19, enrolled during active disease. The chain combines TRBV6-2 or TRBV6-3 with TRBJ1-3; possibly TRBD1 for D (6 bases). Sequenced: peripheral blood. In DNA form, the CDR3 reads TGTGCCAGCAGTTACGGCCTACAGGGACCTGGAAACACCATATATTTT. It is translated as CASSYGLQGPGNTIYF.